The 14 T cell receptor beta chains listed next were all sequenced from one sample in a study of blood T cell repertoires in COVID-19. Profiled with immunoSEQ multiplex PCR; TCRdb holds only in-frame clones, not every one. Here the sample spans 150,000 or so clones, about four fifths being singletons. Input material: peripheral blood. All receptors come from a man aged 65 to 85 who had recovered from COVID-19.

The V call is TRBV4-3, the J call TRBJ1-5, with TRBD1 as a possible D gene (6 bases). V dropped 4 bases and J dropped 2 bases, with 15 bases sitting between them. This CDR3 is 16 amino acids long. Germline V gene sequence: CDR1 LGHNA, CDR2 YSLEER. CDR3 coding DNA: TGCGCCAGCAGCCGAAATAATGGACAGCGCAATCAGCCCCAGCATTTT. It encodes CASSRNNGQRNQPQHF.

The rearrangement joins TRBV4-3 to TRBJ1-2; possibly TRBD1 for D (5 bases). Germline V CDR1 and CDR2: LGHNA, YSLEER. This CDR3 spans 15 amino acids. V was clipped by 1 base and J by 4 bases, with 13 bases between them. CDR3 in DNA: TGCGCCAGCAGCCAAGTGCAGGGAGGCCTCTATGGCTACACCTTC. It specifies CASSQVQGGLYGYTF.

This clone turned up a few times. This chain links TRBV27 with TRBJ2-2, with 10 bases fitting TRBD2. V lost 5 bases to trimming and J lost 5 bases; unmatched junction nucleotides: 5. The germline CDR1 and CDR2 sequences are MNHEY and SMNVEV (reference sequence). The CDR3 loop spans 15 amino acids. The CDR3 is CASSTSGIETGELFF. As DNA, the CDR3 is TGTGCCAGCAGTACTAGCGGGATAGAGACCGGGGAGCTGTTTTTT.

In its sample, this clone was seen once. The chain couples TRBV11-2 to TRBJ2-7; possibly TRBD2 for D (5 bases). Trimming took 7 bases from V and 5 from J, leaving 24 bases between them. The CDR3 runs to 16 residues. Germline V lookup: CDR1 SGHAT, CDR2 FQNNGV. CDR3: CASISRVAGAADEQYF. CDR3 nucleotides: TGTGCCAGCATTTCCCGGGTGGCGGGCGCGGCCGACGAGCAGTACTTC.

This clone is large. The chain employs TRBV7-8 and TRBJ1-3; no reliable D call. Per germline, CDR1 SGHVS and CDR2 FQNEAQ. Trimming removed 3 bases from V and 3 bases from J, with 12 bases in between. CDR3 length equals 15 residues. The CDR3 region has the DNA TGTGCCAGCAGCTTGGGGAGCGGTATTGGAAACACCATATATTTT. Its protein is CASSLGSGIGNTIYF.

This clone was found a few times. This chain uses TRBV5-1 with TRBJ1-1; D call uncertain. Trimming removed 5 bases from V and 4 bases from J, with 15 bases in between. Germline loops: CDR1 SGHRS, CDR2 YFSETQ. This CDR3 is 14 amino acids long. CDR3 loop: CASRYNLRGTEAFF. The CDR3, as DNA: TGCGCCAGCAGGTATAACCTGCGGGGCACTGAAGCTTTCTTT.

This clone has at least ten counts. The V call is TRBV4-1, the J call TRBJ2-7; the D gene is possibly TRBD2 (5 bases). V was cut by 0 bases and J by 0 bases, with 9 bases left in between. This CDR3 is built from 15 residues. Germline values: CDR1 MGHRA, CDR2 YSYEKL. The CDR3 spells CASSQDQRSSYEQYF. CDR3 coding DNA: TGCGCCAGCAGCCAAGATCAGCGGAGCTCCTACGAGCAGTACTTC.

The table lists this clone with a count of one. The genes are TRBV7-2 and TRBJ2-7; 9 bases map to TRBD2. Per the germline V gene, CDR1 is SGHTA and CDR2 is FQGNSA. Unmatched junction bases numbered 11, after V lost 5 bases and J lost 0 bases. This CDR3 region has 17 residues. CDR3 protein: CASSPGLAHMSSYEQYF. In DNA form, the CDR3 reads TGTGCCAGCAGCCCAGGACTAGCGCACATGAGCTCCTACGAGCAGTACTTC.

The genes are TRBV5-1 and TRBJ2-7, with D possibly being TRBD1 (6 bases). Germline assignment: CDR1 SGHRS and CDR2 YFSETQ. This CDR3 has 14 amino acids. V dropped 0 bases and J dropped 2 bases, with 9 bases sitting between them. DNA for the CDR3: TGCGCCAGCAGCTTGGGACAGGAAACCTACGAGCAGTACTTC. Amino acid sequence: CASSLGQETYEQYF. The entire variable domain, with the rest obtained from reference TRBV5-1 and TRBJ2-7, is as follows: KAGVTQTPRYLIKTRGQQVTLSCSPISGHRSVSWYQQTPGQGLQFLFEYFSETQRNKGNFPGRFSGRQFSNSRSEMNVSTLELGDSALYLCASSLGQETYEQYFGPGTRLTVT.

This chain connects TRBV29-1 to TRBJ2-1, with TRBD1 as a possible D gene (8 bases). Germline CDR1 SQVTM, CDR2 ANQGSEA. Deletions cut 7 bases from V and 9 bases from J, with 19 bases between. The CDR3 has 13 residues. The CDR3 reads CSAIQGGGLEQFF. In DNA, the CDR3 is TGCAGCGCGATACAGGGGGGAGGGCTTGAGCAGTTCTTC.

The CDR3 here is CASSYWVRDLGSYEQYF. CDR3 bases: TGTGCCAGCAGTTACTGGGTTCGGGACTTGGGCTCCTACGAGCAGTACTTC. The chain combines TRBV6-2 or TRBV6-3 with TRBJ2-7; D is perhaps TRBD2 (6 bases). The CDR3 length is 17 residues. The germline CDR1 and CDR2 sequences are MNHEY and SVGEGT. Trimming shortened V by 1 base and J by 0 bases, and 16 bases separated the two germline ends.

The genes are TRBV9 and TRBJ2-1, with a weak D call TRBD2 (6 bases). The CDR3 totals 13 residues. The germline V and J ends were trimmed by 4 bases and 6 bases, with 11 bases remaining between them. Looked up from germline, CDR1 is SGDLS and CDR2 is YYNGEE. The CDR3 spells CASSPREVNEQFF. CDR3 DNA: TGTGCCAGCAGCCCAAGGGAGGTCAATGAGCAGTTCTTC.

The chain joins TRBV7-9 to TRBJ2-1, with TRBD2 as a possible D gene (6 bases). Germline CDR1 is SEHNR and CDR2 is FQNEAQ (reference sequence). V shed 1 base and J shed 6 bases, with 16 bases lying between them. There are 16 residues in the CDR3. The CDR3 sequence is CASSLGQGLLGNEQFF. The DNA for the CDR3 is TGTGCCAGCAGCTTAGGCCAGGGACTTCTTGGCAATGAGCAGTTCTTC.

The V call is TRBV5-1, the J call TRBJ2-5, with 7 bases matching TRBD1. The germline CDR1 and CDR2 sequences are SGHRS and YFSETQ. This CDR3 is built from 15 residues. After removal of 0 bases from V and 2 bases from J, the junction contained 4 bases not matched to a gene. CDR3 loop: CASSLVGQVQETQYF. CDR3 DNA: TGCGCCAGCAGCTTGGTAGGACAGGTACAAGAGACCCAGTACTTC.